Sequencing of this T cell receptor beta chain was carried out in a study of OX40 agonist ivuxolimab in advanced cancers. On the study more broadly: A mean age of roughly 66 years, range about 20 to 85, was recorded, and roughly 80% were male. Two patients with cutaneous melanoma and one with hepatocellular carcinoma, three in total, showed partial responses.

This CDR3 spans 13 amino acids. Germline assignment: CDR1 PRHDT and CDR2 FYEKMQ (reference sequence). V lost 6 bases, J lost 8 bases, and 7 bases stayed unmatched. Clones were read by immunoSEQ multiplex PCR, and TCRdb kept only the in-frame ones, dropping some. The sample has fewer than 30,000 clones, nearly 85% seen once; the top ten hold about 8%. As to this clone: Its cognate antigen is unknown.

Study-wide results and limits: The mean number of expanded clones was higher in CD8+ T cells than in CD4+. Both CD4+ and CD8+ T cell populations in blood had undergone clonal expansion by week 6 at 0.1 to 3.0 mg/kg.

The material was CD4+ or CD8+ T cells sorted from blood, obtained in a trial of the OX40 agonist ivuxolimab. The J gene is TRBJ1-2, the V gene TRBV13, with 9 positions matching TRBD1. The sequence derives from an adult with an advanced solid tumor such as melanoma, head and neck, liver or kidney cancer. This CDR3 reads CASRLQGAQGYTF. In DNA, the CDR3 is TGTGCCAGCAGGCTACAGGGGGCGCAGGGCTACACCTTC. The whole variable domain, filled in from reference TRBV13 and TRBJ1-2, reads AAGVIQSPRHLIKEKRETATLKCYPIPRHDTVYWYQQGPGQDPQFLISFYEKMQSDKGSIPDRFSAQQFSDYHSELNMSSLELGDSALYFCASRLQGAQGYTFGSGTRLTVV.